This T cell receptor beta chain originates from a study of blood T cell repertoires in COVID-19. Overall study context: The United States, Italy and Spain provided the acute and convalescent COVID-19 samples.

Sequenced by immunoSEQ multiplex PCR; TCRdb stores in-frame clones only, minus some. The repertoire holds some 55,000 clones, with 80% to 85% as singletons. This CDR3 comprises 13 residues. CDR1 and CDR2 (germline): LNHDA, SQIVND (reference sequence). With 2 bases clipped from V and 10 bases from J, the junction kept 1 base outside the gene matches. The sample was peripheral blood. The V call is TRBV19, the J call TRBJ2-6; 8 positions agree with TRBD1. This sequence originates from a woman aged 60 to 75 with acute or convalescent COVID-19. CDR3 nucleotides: TGTGCCAGTAGTATATGGGACAGGAACGTCCTGACTTTC. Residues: CASSIWDRNVLTF. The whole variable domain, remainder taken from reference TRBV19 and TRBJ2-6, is DGGITQSPKYLFRKEGQNVTLSCEQNLNHDAMYWYRQDPGQGLRLIYYSQIVNDFQKGDIAEGYSVSREKKESFPLTVTSAQKNPTAFYLCASSIWDRNVLTFGAGSRLTVL.